These T cell receptor beta chains were read from a single sample in a study of glioma-infiltrating T cells after dendritic cell vaccination. Here immunoSEQ multiplex PCR was the method, and the copy in TCRdb shows in-frame clones only, minus some. The data show 80,000 to 95,000 clones, with 85% seen just once and approximately 8% held by the top ten. The sequencing used blood, collected after dendritic cell vaccination. The source of these receptors is a human donor with glioblastoma. Each CDR3 is given with its conserved first and last residue. A D gene is named only where the DNA matches it firmly. A clone size is listed for some rows: how often the clone was seen (once, few, many), or a class if it is expanded.

j_gene,abundance,d_gene,v_gene,CDR3nt,CDR3aa
TRBJ2-7,.,TRBD1,TRBV5-5,TGTGCCAGCAGCCCCCGAACGGACAGGTTCTCCTACGAGCAGTACTTC,CASSPRTDRFSYEQYF
TRBJ1-1,few,.,TRBV28,TGTGCCAGCAGTTTAAGGGGGAACACTGAAGCTTTCTTT,CASSLRGNTEAFF
TRBJ2-7,.,TRBD1,TRBV11-3,TGTGCCAGCAGCTTAGGGGACAGGGCGCATACAGGGGACGAGCAGTACTTC,CASSLGDRAHTGDEQYF
TRBJ1-2,.,TRBD1,TRBV5-8,TGTGCCAGCAGCTCCCGGACAGGGTATGGCTACACCTTC,CASSSRTGYGYTF
TRBJ2-2,.,.,TRBV2,TGTGCCAGCACTAGCTTGAACGGGGATCTCACCGGGGAGCTGTTTTTT,CASTSLNGDLTGELFF
TRBJ2-1,once,.,TRBV19,TGTGCCAGTAGTATCTGGGGGCAAGTAACCTACAATGAGCAGTTCTTC,CASSIWGQVTYNEQFF
TRBJ1-1,.,.,TRBV6-5,TGTGCCAGCAGTGAGGGAGGGGGGAACACTGAAGCTTTCTTT,CASSEGGGNTEAFF
TRBJ1-2,.,.,TRBV6-5,TGTGCCAGCAGTTACTCTACAGGGAACTATGGCTACACCTTC,CASSYSTGNYGYTF
TRBJ2-7,.,TRBD1,TRBV5-1,TGCGCCAGCAGCCATACAACAGGGGGCTACGAGCAGTACTTC,CASSHTTGGYEQYF
TRBJ1-3,.,.,TRBV5-8,TGTGCCAGCAGCTTGGTCACGCAGGGATTTTACGGAAACACCATATATTTT,CASSLVTQGFYGNTIYF
TRBJ2-5,.,TRBD2,TRBV7-8,TGTGCCAGCAGCTTGACGGGACTAGCGGGGGGGCACGAGACCCAGTACTTC,CASSLTGLAGGHETQYF
TRBJ1-6,.,TRBD1,TRBV7-9,TGTGCCAGCAGCTTAGCGCAGGGGGCTTTGAATTCACCCCTCCACTTT,CASSLAQGALNSPLHF
TRBJ1-5,.,TRBD1,TRBV7-9,TGTGCCAGCAGCACGACAGGGGGGAGCAATCAGCCCCAGCATTTT,CASSTTGGSNQPQHF
TRBJ2-3,.,TRBD2,TRBV6-4,TGTGCCAGCAGTGACGGAGCGGGAAGCACAGATACGCAGTATTTT,CASSDGAGSTDTQYF
TRBJ1-2,.,.,TRBV7-2,TGTGCCAGCAGCCCCCGAGAAGGCGGACTCTATGGCTACACCTTC,CASSPREGGLYGYTF
TRBJ1-5,.,.,TRBV2,TGTGCCAGCAGTCAGGACAGTCTAGGCAATCAGCCCCAGCATTTT,CASSQDSLGNQPQHF
TRBJ2-1,.,TRBD2,TRBV27,TGTGCCAGCAGTTCCTCCTTAGCGGGAGTTTCGTATGAGCAGTTCTTC,CASSSSLAGVSYEQFF
TRBJ2-7,once,.,TRBV11-1,TGTGCCAGCAGCTTCGGTAATAGCGGCTACGAGCAGTACTTC,CASSFGNSGYEQYF
TRBJ1-5,.,.,TRBV9,TGTGCCAGCAGCGCCGGGGAGGGCTGGGGTCAGCCCCAGCATTTT,CASSAGEGWGQPQHF
TRBJ2-5,.,TRBD1,TRBV15,TGTGCCACCAGCTTAGGGACAGGGGAAGAGACCCAGTACTTC,CATSLGTGEETQYF
TRBJ2-3,.,TRBD1,TRBV9,TGTGCCAGCAGCGGACAGGGGGGCCTCACAGATACGCAGTATTTT,CASSGQGGLTDTQYF
TRBJ2-3,.,.,TRBV6-1,TGTGCCAGCAGTGAAGGGGGAGACACAGATACGCAGTATTTT,CASSEGGDTDTQYF